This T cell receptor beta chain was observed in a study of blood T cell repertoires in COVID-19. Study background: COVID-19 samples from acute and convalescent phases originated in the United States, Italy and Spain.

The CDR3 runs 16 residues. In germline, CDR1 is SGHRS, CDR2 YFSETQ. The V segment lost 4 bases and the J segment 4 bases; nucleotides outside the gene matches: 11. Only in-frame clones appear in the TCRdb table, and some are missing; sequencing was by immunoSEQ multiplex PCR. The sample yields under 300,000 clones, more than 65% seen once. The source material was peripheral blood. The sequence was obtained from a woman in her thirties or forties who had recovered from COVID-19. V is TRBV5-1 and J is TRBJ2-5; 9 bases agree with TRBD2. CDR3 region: CASSRGQASGVETQYF. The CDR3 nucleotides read TGCGCCAGCAGCAGGGGCCAAGCTAGCGGGGTAGAGACCCAGTACTTC.